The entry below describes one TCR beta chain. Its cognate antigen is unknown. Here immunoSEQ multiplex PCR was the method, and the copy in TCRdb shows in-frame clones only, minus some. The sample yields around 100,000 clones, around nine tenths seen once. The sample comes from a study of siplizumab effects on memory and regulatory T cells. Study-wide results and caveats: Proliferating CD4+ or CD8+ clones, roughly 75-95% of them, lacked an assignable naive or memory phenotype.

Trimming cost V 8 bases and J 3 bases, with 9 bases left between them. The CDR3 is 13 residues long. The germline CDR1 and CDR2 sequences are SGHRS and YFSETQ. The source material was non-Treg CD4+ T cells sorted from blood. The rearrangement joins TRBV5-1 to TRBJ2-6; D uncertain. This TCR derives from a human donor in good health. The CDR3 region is CASEDYGANVLTF. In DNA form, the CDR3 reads TGCGCCAGTGAAGATTATGGGGCCAACGTCCTGACTTTC.